This record concerns one T cell receptor beta chain sequence. The antigen is not known. With 60 Vbeta and 13 Jbeta primers, the PCR was carried out. Sequencing used immunoSEQ multiplex PCR; TCRdb keeps in-frame clones, though not all of them. The top ten hold over 9.5% of the sample, which has 150,000 or so clones, approximately 73% seen once. The entry originates in a study of cytomegalovirus exposure and HLA in healthy donors. CDR1 and CDR2 (germline): LGHNA, YNFKEQ. CDR3 size: 14 residues. The ends lost 2 bases at V and 6 bases at J; junction bases unmatched: 4. Findings and caveats of the study: Most TCRs appeared rarely, but some public TCRs recurred in many donors.

Input material: PBMCs. This receptor was taken from a man aged 25 to 40 in good health and CMV-seropositive. V usage is TRBV4-2 and J usage is TRBJ2-7; 10 bases map to TRBD1. The CDR3 nucleotides read TGTGCCAGCAGCCAACCGACAGGGGGCGGCGAGCAGTACTTC. This sequence encodes CASSQPTGGGEQYF.